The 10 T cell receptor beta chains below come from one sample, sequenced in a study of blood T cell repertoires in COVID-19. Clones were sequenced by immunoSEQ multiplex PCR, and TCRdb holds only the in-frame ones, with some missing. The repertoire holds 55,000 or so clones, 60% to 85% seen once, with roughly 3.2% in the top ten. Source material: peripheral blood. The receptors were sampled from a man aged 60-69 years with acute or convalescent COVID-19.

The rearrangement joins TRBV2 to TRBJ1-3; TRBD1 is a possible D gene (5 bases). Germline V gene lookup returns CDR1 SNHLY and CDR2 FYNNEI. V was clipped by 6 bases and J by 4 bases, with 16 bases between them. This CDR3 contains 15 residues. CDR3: CASSGGEGWGNTIYF. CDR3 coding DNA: TGTGCCAGCAGCGGGGGTGAGGGTTGGGGAAACACCATATATTTT.

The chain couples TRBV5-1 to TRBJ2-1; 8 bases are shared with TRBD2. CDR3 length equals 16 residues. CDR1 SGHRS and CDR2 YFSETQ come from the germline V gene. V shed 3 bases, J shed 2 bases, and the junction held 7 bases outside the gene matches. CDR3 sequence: CASSSLSGGAYNEQFF. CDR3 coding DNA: TGCGCCAGCAGCTCTCTCAGCGGGGGAGCCTACAATGAGCAGTTCTTC.

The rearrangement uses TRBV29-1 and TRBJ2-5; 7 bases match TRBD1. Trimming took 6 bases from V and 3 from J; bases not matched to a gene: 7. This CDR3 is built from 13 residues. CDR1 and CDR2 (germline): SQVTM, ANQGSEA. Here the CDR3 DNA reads TGCAGCGTACCCACCCAGGGGGAAGAGACCCAGTACTTC. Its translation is CSVPTQGEETQYF.

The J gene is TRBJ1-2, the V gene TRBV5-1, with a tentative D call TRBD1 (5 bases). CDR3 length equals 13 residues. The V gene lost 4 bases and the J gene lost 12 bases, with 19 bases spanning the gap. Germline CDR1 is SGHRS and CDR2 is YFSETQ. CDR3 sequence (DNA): TGCGCCAGCAGCCAAATCGGACAATTAGACGACACCTTC. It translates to CASSQIGQLDDTF.

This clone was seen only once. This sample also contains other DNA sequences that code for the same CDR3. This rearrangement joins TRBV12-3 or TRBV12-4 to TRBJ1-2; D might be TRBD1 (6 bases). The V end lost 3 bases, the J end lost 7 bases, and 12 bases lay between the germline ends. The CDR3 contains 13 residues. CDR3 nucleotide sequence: TGTGCCAGCAGTTTGGCGGGGGCGGGTGGCTACACCTTC. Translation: CASSLAGAGGYTF.

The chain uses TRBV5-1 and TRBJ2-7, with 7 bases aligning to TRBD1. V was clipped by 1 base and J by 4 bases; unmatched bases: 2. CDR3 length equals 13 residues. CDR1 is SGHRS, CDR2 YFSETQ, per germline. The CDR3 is CASSLLQGYEQYF. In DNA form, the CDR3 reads TGCGCCAGCAGCTTGTTACAGGGGTACGAGCAGTACTTC.

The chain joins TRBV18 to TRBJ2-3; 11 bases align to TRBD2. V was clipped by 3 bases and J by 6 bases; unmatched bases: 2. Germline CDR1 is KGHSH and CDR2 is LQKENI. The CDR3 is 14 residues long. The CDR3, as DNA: TGTGCCAGCTCACCGGGACTAGCGGCTGATACGCAGTATTTT. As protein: CASSPGLAADTQYF.

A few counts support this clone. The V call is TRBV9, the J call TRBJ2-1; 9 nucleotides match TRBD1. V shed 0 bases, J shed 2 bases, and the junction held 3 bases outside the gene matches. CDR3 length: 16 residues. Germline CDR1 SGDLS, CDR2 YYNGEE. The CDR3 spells CASSVGGTGTYNEQFF. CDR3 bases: TGTGCCAGCAGCGTAGGCGGGACAGGGACCTACAATGAGCAGTTCTTC.

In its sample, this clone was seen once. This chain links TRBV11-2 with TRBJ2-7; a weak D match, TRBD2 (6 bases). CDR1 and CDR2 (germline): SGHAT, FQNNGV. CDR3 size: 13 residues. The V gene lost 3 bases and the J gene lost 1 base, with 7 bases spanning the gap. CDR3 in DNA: TGTGCCAGCAGCTTTGGGGGGTCCTACGAGCAGTACTTC. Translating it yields CASSFGGSYEQYF.

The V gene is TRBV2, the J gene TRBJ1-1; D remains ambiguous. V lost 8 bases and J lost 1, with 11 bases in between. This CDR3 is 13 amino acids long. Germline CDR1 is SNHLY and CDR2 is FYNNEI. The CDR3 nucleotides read TGTGCCAGCTCTCGGGGTTGGAACACTGAAGCTTTCTTT. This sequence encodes CASSRGWNTEAFF.